The clone carrying this T cell receptor (beta chain) was counted once. The record originates from a study of blood T cell repertoires in COVID-19. The CDR3 length is 14 residues. CDR1 LGHNA and CDR2 YSLEER come from the germline V gene. Trimming took 3 bases from V and 0 from J, leaving 8 bases between them. Under the authors' procedure: It was from reference gene primer amplification that nucleated cell counts were estimated. Data came from immunoSEQ multiplex PCR; TCRdb stores just in-frame clones and leaves some out. V, J and clone size are taken as reported in that table, and D and trimming were inferred from the DNA itself. The sample has roughly 120,000 clones, 75% to 95% seen once.

Sample: peripheral blood. This receptor was identified in a human donor with active COVID-19. The donor label of this sample is uncertain. This chain links TRBV4-3 with TRBJ1-1; D is unclear. The chain's CDR3 is CASSHGALNTEAFF. The CDR3 DNA sequence: TGCGCCAGCAGCCACGGAGCGTTGAACACTGAAGCTTTCTTT.